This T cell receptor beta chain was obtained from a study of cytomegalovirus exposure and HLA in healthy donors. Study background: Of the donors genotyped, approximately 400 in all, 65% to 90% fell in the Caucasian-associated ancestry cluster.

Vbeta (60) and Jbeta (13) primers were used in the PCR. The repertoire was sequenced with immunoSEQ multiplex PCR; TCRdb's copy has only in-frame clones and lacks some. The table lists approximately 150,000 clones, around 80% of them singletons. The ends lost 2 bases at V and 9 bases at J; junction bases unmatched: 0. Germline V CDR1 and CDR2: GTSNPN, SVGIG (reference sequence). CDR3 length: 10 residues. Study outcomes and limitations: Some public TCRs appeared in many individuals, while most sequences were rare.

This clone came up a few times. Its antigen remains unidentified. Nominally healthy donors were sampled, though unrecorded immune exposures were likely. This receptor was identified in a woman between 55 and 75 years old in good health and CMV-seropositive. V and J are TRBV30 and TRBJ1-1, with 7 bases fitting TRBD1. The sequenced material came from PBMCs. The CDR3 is CAWSRGQAFF. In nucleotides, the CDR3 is TGTGCCTGGAGTAGGGGGCAAGCTTTCTTT.